Below, 8 T cell receptor beta chains from the same sample are listed, as sequenced in a study of blood T cell repertoires in COVID-19 (TCRdb year 2020). The library came from the immunoSEQ multiplex PCR assay. Not all clones reach the TCRdb copy of this immuneACCESS table, which keeps in-frame sequences only. Checked studies attribute under half of the gap to unresolved V genes and leave the rest unexplained. In this sample the table shows about 94,000 clones, 75% to 85% of which occur a single time. Clones ranked in the top ten supply over 15% of the sample. The specimen sequenced was peripheral blood. Source of these receptors: a woman aged 80 or over with acute or convalescent COVID-19.

The J gene is TRBJ1-4, the V gene TRBV3-1 (or the pseudogene TRBV3-2), with 8 bases identical to TRBD1. Germline V gives CDR1 LGHDT, CDR2 YNNKEL (reference sequence). The junction had 8 bases not matched to a gene; V was cut back by 5 bases and J by 0 bases. The CDR3 is 17 residues long. CDR3: CASSFRDRIATNEKLFF. As DNA, the CDR3 is TGTGCCAGCAGCTTCCGGGACAGGATCGCAACTAATGAAAAACTGTTTTTT.

The rearrangement joins TRBV10-2 to TRBJ2-3; 8 bases map to TRBD2. In germline, CDR1 is WSHSY, CDR2 SAAADI. There are 16 residues in the CDR3. The V and J ends lost 6 bases and 6 bases, in that order; junction bases with no gene match: 14. The CDR3 bases are TGCGCCAGCAGCCACCGAACGGGGGGGGCCATCGATACGCAGTATTTT. It yields the protein CASSHRTGGAIDTQYF.

This clone was observed a few times. The chain carries TRBV11-2 and TRBJ2-7, with D unclear. Germline CDR1 reads SGHAT; CDR2 reads FQNNGV. Trimming shortened V by 5 bases and J by 7 bases, and 15 bases separated the two germline ends. CDR3 size: 13 residues. CDR3 sequence (DNA): TGTGCCAGCAGCCCATACCCTCGCGAAGAGCAGTACTTC. Translated: CASSPYPREEQYF.

The rearrangement joins TRBV5-6 to TRBJ2-7; 8 positions match TRBD1. Germline loops: CDR1 SGHDT, CDR2 YYEEEE. J gave up 6 bases and V 2 bases, and 10 bases lay outside the gene matches. This CDR3 region has 15 residues. The CDR3 spells CASSLTGTGRGEQYF. In DNA, the CDR3 is TGTGCCAGCAGCTTAACTGGGACAGGACGAGGCGAGCAGTACTTC. Looking up the rest from reference TRBV5-6 and TRBJ2-7 gives the full variable domain: DAGVTQSPTHLIKTRGQQVTLRCSPKSGHDTVSWYQQALGQGPQFIFQYYEEEERQRGNFPDRFSGHQFPNYSSELNVNALLLGDSALYLCASSLTGTGRGEQYFGPGTRLTVT.

The chain couples TRBV2 to TRBJ2-2; perhaps TRBD2 as D (5 bases). The V end was cut by 4 bases, the J end by 8 bases, with 11 bases between. Per the germline V gene, CDR1 is SNHLY and CDR2 is FYNNEI. CDR3 size: 13 residues. CDR3 residues: CASSGPGMGELFF. In DNA, the CDR3 is TGTGCCAGCAGTGGTCCGGGAATGGGGGAGCTGTTTTTT.

Only a few counts were recorded for this clone. The CDR3 DNA sequence: TGTGCCAGCAGCCTTAGATACGTTTTCGAGCAGTACTTC. Its translation is CASSLRYVFEQYF. This rearrangement joins TRBV7-2 to TRBJ2-7; D not certain. The V gene lost 5 bases and the J gene lost 6 bases, with 14 bases spanning the gap. Germline assignment: CDR1 SGHTA and CDR2 FQGNSA. The CDR3 extends over 13 amino acids.

The chain has TRBV19 and TRBJ1-5; 7 positions agree with TRBD1. This CDR3 has 15 amino acids. Per germline, CDR1 LNHDA and CDR2 SQIVND (reference sequence). V lost 5 bases, J lost 2 bases, and 6 bases stayed unmatched. The CDR3 loop reads CASSYDRVRNQPQHF. The CDR3 coding sequence is TGTGCCAGTAGTTACGACAGGGTACGCAATCAGCCCCAGCATTTT.

The V call is TRBV29-1, the J call TRBJ2-5; weak D call: TRBD1 (5 bases). Trimming took off 3 bases at V and 2 bases at J, with 7 bases between the two ends. Germline V gene sequence: CDR1 SQVTM, CDR2 ANQGSEA. The CDR3 length is 12 residues. The CDR3 reads CSVDYRQETQYF. CDR3 nucleotides: TGCAGCGTTGATTACAGGCAAGAGACCCAGTACTTC.